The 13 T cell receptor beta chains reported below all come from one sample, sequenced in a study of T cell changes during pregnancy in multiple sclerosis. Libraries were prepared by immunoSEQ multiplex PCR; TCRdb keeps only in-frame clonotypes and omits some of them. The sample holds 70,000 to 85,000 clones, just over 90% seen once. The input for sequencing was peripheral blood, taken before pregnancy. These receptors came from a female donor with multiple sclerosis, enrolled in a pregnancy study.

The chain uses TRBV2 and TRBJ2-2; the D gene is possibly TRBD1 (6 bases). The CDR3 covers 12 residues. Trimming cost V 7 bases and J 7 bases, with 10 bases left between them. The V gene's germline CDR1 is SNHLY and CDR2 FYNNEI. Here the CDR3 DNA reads TGTGCCAGCACCGAGGGGGTCGGGGAGCTGTTTTTT. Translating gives CASTEGVGELFF.

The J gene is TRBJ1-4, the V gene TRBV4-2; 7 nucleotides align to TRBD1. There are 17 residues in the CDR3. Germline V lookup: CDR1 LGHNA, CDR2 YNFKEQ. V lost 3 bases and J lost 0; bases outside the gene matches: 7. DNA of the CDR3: TGTGCCAGCAGCCACACCCAGGGGGGCACAACTAATGAAAAACTGTTTTTT. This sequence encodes CASSHTQGGTTNEKLFF.

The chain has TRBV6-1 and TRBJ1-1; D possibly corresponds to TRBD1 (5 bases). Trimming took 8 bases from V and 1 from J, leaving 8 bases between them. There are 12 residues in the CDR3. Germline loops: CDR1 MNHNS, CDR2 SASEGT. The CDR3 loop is CASERGNTEAFF. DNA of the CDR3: TGTGCCAGCGAAAGGGGGAACACTGAAGCTTTCTTT.

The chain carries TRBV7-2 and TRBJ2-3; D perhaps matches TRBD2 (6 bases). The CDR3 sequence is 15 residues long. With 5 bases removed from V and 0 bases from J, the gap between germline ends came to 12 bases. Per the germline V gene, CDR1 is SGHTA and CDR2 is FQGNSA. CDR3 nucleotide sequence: TGTGCCAGCAGCCCGGGAGTTGCTAGCACAGATACGCAGTATTTT. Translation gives CASSPGVASTDTQYF.

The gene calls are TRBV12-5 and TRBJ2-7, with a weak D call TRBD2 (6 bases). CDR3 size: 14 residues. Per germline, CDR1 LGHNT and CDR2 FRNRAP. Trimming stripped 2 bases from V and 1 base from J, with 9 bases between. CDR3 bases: TGTGCTAGTGGTTTGTCGGGGGTATCCTACGAGCAGTACTTC. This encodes CASGLSGVSYEQYF. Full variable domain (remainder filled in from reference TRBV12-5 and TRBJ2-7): DARVTQTPRHKVTEMGQEVTMRCQPILGHNTVFWYRQTMMQGLELLAYFRNRAPLDDSGMPKDRFSAEMPDATLATLKIQPSEPRDSAVYFCASGLSGVSYEQYFGPGTRLTVT.

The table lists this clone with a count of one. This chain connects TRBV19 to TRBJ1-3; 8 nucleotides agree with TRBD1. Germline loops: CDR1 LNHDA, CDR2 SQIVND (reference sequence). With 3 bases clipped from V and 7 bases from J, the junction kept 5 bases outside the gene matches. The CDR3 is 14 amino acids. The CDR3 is CASSITGGINTIYF. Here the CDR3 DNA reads TGTGCCAGTAGTATCACAGGGGGGATCAACACCATATATTTT.

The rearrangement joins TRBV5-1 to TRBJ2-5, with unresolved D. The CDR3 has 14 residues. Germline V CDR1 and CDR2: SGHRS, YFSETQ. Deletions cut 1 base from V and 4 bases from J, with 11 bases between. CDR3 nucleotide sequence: TGCGCCAGCAGCTTGAAAACGGGTATAGAGACCCAGTACTTC. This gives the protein CASSLKTGIETQYF.

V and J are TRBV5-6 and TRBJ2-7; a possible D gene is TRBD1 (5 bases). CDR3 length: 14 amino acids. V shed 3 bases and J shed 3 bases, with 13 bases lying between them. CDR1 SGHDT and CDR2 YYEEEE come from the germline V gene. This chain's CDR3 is CASSSLGQFYEQYF. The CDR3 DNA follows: TGTGCCAGCAGCTCCCTGGGGCAGTTCTACGAGCAGTACTTC. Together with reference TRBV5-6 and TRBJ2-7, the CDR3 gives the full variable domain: DAGVTQSPTHLIKTRGQQVTLRCSPKSGHDTVSWYQQALGQGPQFIFQYYEEEERQRGNFPDRFSGHQFPNYSSELNVNALLLGDSALYLCASSSLGQFYEQYFGPGTRLTVT.

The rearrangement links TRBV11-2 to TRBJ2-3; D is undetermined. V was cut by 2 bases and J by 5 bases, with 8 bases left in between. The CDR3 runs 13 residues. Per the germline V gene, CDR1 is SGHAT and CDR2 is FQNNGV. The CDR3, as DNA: TGTGCCAGCAGCTTATCTTTCCGAGATACGCAGTATTTT. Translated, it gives CASSLSFRDTQYF.

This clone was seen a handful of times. The CDR3 nucleotides are TGTGCCATAAGGGGGGGCCACACCTTC. Amino acids: CAIRGGHTF. The chain carries TRBV2 and TRBJ1-2, with D maybe TRBD1 (6 bases). Germline V gives CDR1 SNHLY, CDR2 FYNNEI. The CDR3 is made up of 9 amino acids. Trimming left V 10 bases short and J 12 bases short, with 12 bases between.

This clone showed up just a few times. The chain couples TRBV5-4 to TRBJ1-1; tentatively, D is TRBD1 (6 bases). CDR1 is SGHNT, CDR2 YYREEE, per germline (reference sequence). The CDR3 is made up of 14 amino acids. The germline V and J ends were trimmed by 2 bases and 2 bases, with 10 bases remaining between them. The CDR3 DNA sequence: TGTGCCAGCAGCTTACAGGGTAGAAACACTGAAGCTTTCTTT. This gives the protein CASSLQGRNTEAFF.

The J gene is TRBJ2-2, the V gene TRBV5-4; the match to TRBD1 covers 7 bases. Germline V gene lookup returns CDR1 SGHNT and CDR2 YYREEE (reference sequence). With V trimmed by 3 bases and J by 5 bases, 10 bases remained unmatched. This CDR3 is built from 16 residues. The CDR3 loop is CASSSGQALVTGELFF. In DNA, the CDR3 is TGTGCCAGCAGCTCCGGACAGGCACTAGTAACCGGGGAGCTGTTTTTT.

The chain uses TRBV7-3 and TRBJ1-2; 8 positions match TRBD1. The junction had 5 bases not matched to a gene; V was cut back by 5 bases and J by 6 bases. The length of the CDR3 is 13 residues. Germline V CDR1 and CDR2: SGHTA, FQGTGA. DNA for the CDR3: TGTGCCAGCAGCCGACAGGGGAGGGATGGCTACACCTTC. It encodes CASSRQGRDGYTF. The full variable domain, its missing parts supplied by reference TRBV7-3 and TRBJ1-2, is GAGVSQTPSNKVTEKGKYVELRCDPISGHTALYWYRQSLGQGPEFLIYFQGTGAADDSGLPNDRFFAVRPEGSVSTLKIQRTERGDSAVYLCASSRQGRDGYTFGSGTRLTVV.